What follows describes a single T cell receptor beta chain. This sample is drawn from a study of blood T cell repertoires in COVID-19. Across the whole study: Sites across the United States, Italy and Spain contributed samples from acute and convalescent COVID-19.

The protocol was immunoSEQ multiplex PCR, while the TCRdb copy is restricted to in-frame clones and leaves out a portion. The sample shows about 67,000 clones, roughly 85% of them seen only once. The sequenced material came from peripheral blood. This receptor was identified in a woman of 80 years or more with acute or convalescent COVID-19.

CDR3 DNA sequence: TGTGCCAGCAGCCGCCGGACTAGCGGGATCTCCTACGAGCAGTACTTC. Protein sequence: CASSRRTSGISYEQYF. The V gene is TRBV5-4, the J gene TRBJ2-7; 12 bases are a match to TRBD2. Germline CDR1 SGHNT, CDR2 YYREEE (reference sequence). The CDR3 length is 16 residues. The V gene end was trimmed by 4 bases and the J gene end by 0 bases; junction bases not matched to a gene: 5.